The 15 T cell receptor beta chains presented below share a single source sample, sequenced in a study of metastatic and nonmetastatic thyroid tumors. With MiXCR, TCRdb reprocessed the PCR reads. The table has 19,000 or so clones, around a third seen once; the top ten hold around 20%. All patients reached thyroid surgery having received no treatment beforehand. Sequencing input: adjacent normal tissue. The receptors stem from a female donor with papillary thyroid cancer or a benign thyroid nodule (not recorded which). Some clones in this sample may be carry-over from other donors' samples.

The chain combines TRBV7-9 with TRBJ1-6, with TRBD1 matching 8 bases. J was trimmed by 9 bases and V by 3 bases; bases with no gene match: 4. Germline-derived CDR1 and CDR2 are SEHNR and FQNEAQ (reference sequence). The CDR3 runs to 14 residues. CDR3 nucleotides: TGTGCCAGCAGCTTGCAGGGGGCCGGTTCACCCCTCCACTTT. Residues: CASSLQGAGSPLHF.

The rearrangement uses TRBV6-1 and TRBJ2-3; TRBD2 aligns across 8 bases. Germline V gives CDR1 MNHNS, CDR2 SASEGT. The CDR3 is 15 residues long. Trimming at V came to 4 bases and at J to 4 bases, leaving 7 bases not matched to a gene. CDR3 DNA sequence: TGTGCCAGCAGTGCCGGGACTAGAGGCTCAGATACGCAGTATTTT. The encoded protein is CASSAGTRGSDTQYF.

This sequence joins TRBV4-2 and TRBJ1-3; tentatively, D is TRBD1 (6 bases). Germline CDR1 reads LGHNA; CDR2 reads YNFKEQ. V was clipped by 0 bases and J by 7 bases, with 19 bases between them. The CDR3 totals 17 residues. This CDR3 is CASSQDSGGLTRNTIYF. DNA of the CDR3: TGTGCCAGCAGCCAAGACTCTGGGGGGCTTACCCGGAACACCATATATTTT.

This clone has at least ten counts. A much larger clone differs by one base, so this may be a read error. The rearrangement links TRBV2 to TRBJ2-3; 9 bases are a match to TRBD2. Looked up from germline, CDR1 is SNHLY and CDR2 is FYNNEI. The length of the CDR3 is 14 residues. V was pared by 8 bases and J by 1 base, with 4 bases of the junction left unmatched. The CDR3 region is CASDGGGGTDTQYF. The CDR3 DNA reads as TGTGCCAGCGACGGCGGGGGGGGCACAGATACGCAGTATTTT.

This clone was detected ten times or more. The V gene is TRBV13, the J gene TRBJ2-1, with 16 bases lining up with TRBD2. The ends lost 5 bases at V and 3 bases at J; junction bases unmatched: 7. Per germline, CDR1 PRHDT and CDR2 FYEKMQ (reference sequence). This CDR3 has 18 amino acids. Here the CDR3 reads CASSPGTSGGENYNEQFF. The CDR3 nucleotides read TGTGCCAGCAGCCCCGGGACTAGCGGGGGGGAGAACTACAATGAGCAGTTCTTC.

This clone was counted ten times or more. V is TRBV5-1 and J is TRBJ1-4; a weak D match, TRBD1 (6 bases). Trimming took 3 bases from V and 2 from J, leaving 8 bases between them. Germline V gene lookup returns CDR1 SGHRS and CDR2 YFSETQ. This CDR3 has 14 amino acids. The CDR3 coding sequence is TGCGCCAGCAGCTCGGACAGTACTAATGAAAAACTGTTTTTT. This codes for CASSSDSTNEKLFF.

The chain is built from TRBV18 and TRBJ1-2; D is uncertain. Trimming cost V 0 bases and J 4 bases, with 15 bases left between them. The CDR3 extends over 16 amino acids. The germline V gene encodes CDR1 KGHSH and CDR2 LQKENI. This chain's CDR3 is CASSPPEGPAVYGYTF. CDR3 coding DNA: TGTGCCAGCTCACCACCAGAAGGCCCCGCGGTCTATGGCTACACCTTC.

The chain has TRBV28 and TRBJ1-2; a weak D match, TRBD1 (5 bases). Germline CDR1 reads MDHEN; CDR2 reads SYDVKM. V lost 1 base and J 4 bases, leaving 16 bases between the germline ends. The CDR3 consists of 16 residues. The CDR3 DNA reads TGTGCCAGCAGTTTATCCCTGCTCAGGGTAGGCTATGGCTACACCTTC. This gives the protein CASSLSLLRVGYGYTF.

The chain is built from TRBV30 and TRBJ1-1; no definite D call. Trimming pared 6 bases from V and 3 bases from J, leaving 14 bases between. The CDR3 runs 13 residues. Germline lookup yields CDR1 GTSNPN and CDR2 SVGIG (reference sequence). DNA of the CDR3: TGTGCCTGCTCCGGCGGGGAGGACACTGAAGCTTTCTTT. Translated, it gives CACSGGEDTEAFF. The entire variable domain, with the rest obtained from reference TRBV30 and TRBJ1-1, is as follows: SQTIHQWPATLVQPVGSPLSLECTVEGTSNPNLYWYRQAAGRGLQLLFYSVGIGQISSEVPQNLSASRPQDRQFILSSKKLLLSDSGFYLCACSGGEDTEAFFGQGTRLTVV.

This clone was seen at least ten times. V is TRBV20-1 and J is TRBJ2-5; 7 nucleotides line up with TRBD2. J lost 1 base, V lost 6 bases, and 5 bases had no gene match. The CDR3 is 13 amino acids. Germline V gene data show CDR1 as DFQATT and CDR2 as SNEGSKA (reference sequence). The CDR3 sequence: CSATGLTQETQYF. The CDR3 DNA follows: TGCAGTGCAACGGGACTAACCCAAGAGACCCAGTACTTC.

This clone has a count of ten or more. This rearrangement joins TRBV5-6 to TRBJ2-7; 9 bases fit TRBD1. Per germline, CDR1 SGHDT and CDR2 YYEEEE. Losses at the gene ends were 4 bases for V and 3 bases for J; bases not matched to a gene: 8. There are 15 residues in the CDR3. In DNA, the CDR3 is TGTGCCAGCAGCGCCGGGACAGGGATTGGCTACGAGCAGTACTTC. As protein: CASSAGTGIGYEQYF.

This chain joins TRBV20-1 and TRBJ2-5; 12 nucleotides align to TRBD2. The germline V gene encodes CDR1 DFQATT and CDR2 SNEGSKA (reference sequence). The junction had 6 bases not matched to a gene; V was cut back by 2 bases and J by 2 bases. This CDR3 spans 16 amino acids. CDR3 sequence reads: CSARTSSGGDQETQYF. CDR3 DNA: TGCAGTGCTAGAACGTCTAGCGGGGGGGATCAAGAGACCCAGTACTTC.

The rearrangement joins TRBV9 to TRBJ2-1; possibly TRBD1 or TRBD2 for D (5 bases each). CDR3 length: 14 amino acids. The germline gives CDR1 SGDLS, CDR2 YYNGEE. V dropped 0 bases and J dropped 7 bases, with 11 bases sitting between them. CDR3 protein: CASSVAGWGNEQFF. The CDR3, as DNA: TGTGCCAGCAGCGTAGCAGGGTGGGGGAATGAGCAGTTCTTC.

V gene TRBV5-1 combines with J gene TRBJ2-1, with D perhaps TRBD2 (6 bases). Germline CDR1 and CDR2: SGHRS and YFSETQ. This CDR3 is built from 17 residues. Trimming took 4 bases from V and 5 from J, leaving 22 bases between them. CDR3 sequence (DNA): TGCGCCAGCAGCGAAGGGCGGGGTAGCCTGAGGAACAATGAGCAGTTCTTC. Amino acid sequence: CASSEGRGSLRNNEQFF.

This clone was found a few times. This chain connects TRBV24-1 to TRBJ2-5; 7 bases map to TRBD1. The V and J ends lost 9 bases and 3 bases, in that order; junction bases with no gene match: 9. The CDR3 sequence is 14 residues long. CDR1 is KGHDR and CDR2 is SFDVKD in the germline V gene. The CDR3 DNA reads TGTGCCACCTTTGACAGGGAATCTGAAGAGACCCAGTACTTC. Protein product: CATFDRESEETQYF.